The rows below give T cell receptor beta chains drawn from one sample of a study of siplizumab effects on memory and regulatory T cells. Generated by immunoSEQ multiplex PCR, the TCRdb table keeps only in-frame clones and is missing some. The sample records 100,000 or so clones, 92% being singletons. Sequencing used Tregs sorted from blood. These receptors were collected from a human donor in good health. CDR3s include the opening cysteine and the closing phenylalanine or tryptophan. The D gene is left open where the match is weak. The listing skips clone size in some rows; elsewhere it reads once, few, many or a size class.

CDR3,DNA,V,D,J,size
CASSLAADLSEAFF,TGTGCCAGCAGCTTAGCGGCAGACTTGTCTGAAGCTTTCTTT,TRBV7-9,-,TRBJ1-1,-
CASSGLGYGYTF,TGTGCCAGCAGTGGTCTGGGCTATGGCTACACCTTC,TRBV25-1,-,TRBJ1-2,-
CASSRGTGKNIQYF,TGTGCCAGCAGCCGAGGGACAGGAAAAAACATTCAGTACTTC,TRBV5-4,TRBD1,TRBJ2-4,-
CSVDRGASSGELFF,TGCAGCGTTGACAGGGGGGCGAGTTCCGGGGAGCTGTTTTTT,TRBV29-1,-,TRBJ2-2,-
CASKTGIGYGYTF,TGTGCCAGTAAAACAGGGATTGGATATGGCTACACCTTC,TRBV19,-,TRBJ1-2,-
CARSVTPRSTSGRAVGETQYF,TGTGCCAGAAGCGTCACACCACGATCAACTAGCGGGAGGGCCGTGGGGGAGACCCAGTACTTC,TRBV7-5,-,TRBJ2-5,-
CASSSLAGRSAQYF,TGTGCCAGCAGTTCCTTAGCGGGAAGGTCGGCCCAGTACTTC,TRBV6-5,TRBD2,TRBJ2-5,-
CASSTSGEQYF,TGTGCCAGCAGTACTTCTGGGGAGCAGTACTTC,TRBV2,-,TRBJ2-7,-
CASSQLPGLAGASGTDTQYF,TGTGCCAGCAGCCAGCTTCCGGGACTAGCGGGGGCCAGCGGCACAGATACGCAGTATTTT,TRBV4-2,TRBD2,TRBJ2-3,-
CASSLAGANVLTF,TGCGCCAGCAGCCTCGCTGGGGCCAACGTCCTGACTTTC,TRBV4-1,-,TRBJ2-6,once
CASSTGTGTDTQYF,TGTGCCAGCAGTACCGGGACAGGGACAGATACGCAGTATTTT,TRBV6-5,TRBD1,TRBJ2-3,-
CASGTTGGGQFF,TGTGCCAGCGGAACGACGGGGGGAGGGCAGTTCTTC,TRBV2,TRBD2,TRBJ2-1,-
CASSIVSAGVAYNEQFF,TGTGCCAGTAGTATAGTTTCGGCGGGAGTTGCCTACAATGAGCAGTTCTTC,TRBV19,TRBD2,TRBJ2-1,-
CASSLADLGAEAFF,TGCGCCAGCAGCTTGGCCGATTTAGGGGCTGAAGCTTTCTTT,TRBV5-1,-,TRBJ1-1,-
CASSLEDSTEAFF,TGTGCCAGCAGCCTCGAGGACAGCACTGAAGCTTTCTTT,TRBV6-1,-,TRBJ1-1,-
CATSRGRGSNEKLFF,TGTGCCACCAGCAGGGGCAGGGGTTCTAATGAAAAACTGTTTTTT,TRBV15,-,TRBJ1-4,-
CATSSYPGQGTNIQYF,TGTGCCACCAGCAGTTACCCGGGACAGGGCACAAACATTCAGTACTTC,TRBV15,TRBD1,TRBJ2-4,-
CASSPPGLTYEQYF,TGTGCCAGCTCACCACCAGGCCTAACCTACGAGCAGTACTTC,TRBV18,-,TRBJ2-7,-
CASSLDLDRVNYGYTF,TGTGCCAGCAGCTTAGATCTGGACAGGGTCAACTATGGCTACACCTTC,TRBV11-2,TRBD1,TRBJ1-2,once
CASSSGLAGDNEQFF,TGCGCCAGCAGCTCCGGACTAGCGGGAGACAATGAGCAGTTCTTC,TRBV5-1,TRBD2,TRBJ2-1,-
CASSIGPLNYEQYF,TGTGCCAGTAGTATAGGACCGTTGAACTACGAGCAGTACTTC,TRBV19,-,TRBJ2-7,-
CASSYEGQKNTGELFF,TGTGCCAGCAGTTACGAAGGACAGAAGAACACCGGGGAGCTGTTTTTT,TRBV6-6,-,TRBJ2-2,-
CASSEEGGLAVYNEQFF,TGTGCCAGCAGTGAAGAGGGGGGACTAGCGGTATACAATGAGCAGTTCTTC,TRBV2,TRBD2,TRBJ2-1,-
CASSLQGKRSYEQYF,TGCGCCAGCAGCTTGCAGGGGAAGCGATCCTACGAGCAGTACTTC,TRBV5-1,-,TRBJ2-7,once
CASSTPETGLAGGVQFF,TGCGCCAGCAGTACCCCCGAGACGGGACTAGCGGGAGGGGTGCAGTTCTTC,TRBV10-1,TRBD2,TRBJ2-1,-